The present T cell receptor beta chain was sequenced within a study of blood T cell repertoires in COVID-19. The CDR3 loop spans 15 amino acids. The germline V and J ends were trimmed by 0 bases and 2 bases, with 9 bases remaining between them. CDR1 and CDR2 (germline): SEHNR, FQNEAQ (reference sequence). Sequenced by immunoSEQ multiplex PCR; TCRdb stores in-frame clones only, minus some. In the table there are roughly 260,000 clones, 75% to 95% of which are singletons. Seattle's enrolled individuals joined amid active infection and were then monitored longitudinally. J is TRBJ2-3 and V is TRBV7-9; D may be TRBD2 (6 bases). This receptor was taken from a person aged 18-30 years with COVID-19, enrolled during active disease. Sequencing was performed on peripheral blood. CDR3 sequence (DNA): TGTGCCAGCAGCTTAGCCGGGGGAGACACAGATACGCAGTATTTT. It yields the protein CASSLAGGDTDTQYF.